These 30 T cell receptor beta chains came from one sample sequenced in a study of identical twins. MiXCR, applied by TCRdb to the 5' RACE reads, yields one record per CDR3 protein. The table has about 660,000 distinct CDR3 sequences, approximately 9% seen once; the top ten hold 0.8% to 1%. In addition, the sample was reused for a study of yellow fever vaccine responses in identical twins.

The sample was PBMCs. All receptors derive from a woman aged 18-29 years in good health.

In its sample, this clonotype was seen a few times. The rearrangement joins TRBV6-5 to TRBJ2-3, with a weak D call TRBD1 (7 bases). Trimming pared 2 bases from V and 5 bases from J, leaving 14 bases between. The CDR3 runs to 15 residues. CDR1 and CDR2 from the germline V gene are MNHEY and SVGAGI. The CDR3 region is CASSYGRGEGDTQYF. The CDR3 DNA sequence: TGTGCCAGCAGTTACGGCAGGGGGGAAGGAGATACGCAGTATTTT.

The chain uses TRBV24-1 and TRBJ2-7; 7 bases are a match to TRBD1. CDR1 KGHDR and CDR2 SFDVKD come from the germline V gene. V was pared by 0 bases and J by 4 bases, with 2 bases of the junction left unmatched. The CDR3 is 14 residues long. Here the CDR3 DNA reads TGTGCCACCAGTGATTTGAAACAGGGGTACGAGCAGTACTTC. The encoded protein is CATSDLKQGYEQYF.

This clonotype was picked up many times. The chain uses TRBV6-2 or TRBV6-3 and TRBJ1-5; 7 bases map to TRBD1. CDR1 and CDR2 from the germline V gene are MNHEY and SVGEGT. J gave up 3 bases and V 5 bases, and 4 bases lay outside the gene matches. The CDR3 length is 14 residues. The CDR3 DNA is TGTGCCAGCAGTCTTACAGGGGTCAATCAGCCCCAGCATTTT. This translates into CASSLTGVNQPQHF.

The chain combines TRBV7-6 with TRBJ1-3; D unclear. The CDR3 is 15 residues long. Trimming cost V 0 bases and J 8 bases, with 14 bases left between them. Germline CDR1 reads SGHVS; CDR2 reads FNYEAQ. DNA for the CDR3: TGTGCCAGCAGCTTAGCTAGCGGTTGGCTGGACACCATATATTTT. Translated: CASSLASGWLDTIYF.

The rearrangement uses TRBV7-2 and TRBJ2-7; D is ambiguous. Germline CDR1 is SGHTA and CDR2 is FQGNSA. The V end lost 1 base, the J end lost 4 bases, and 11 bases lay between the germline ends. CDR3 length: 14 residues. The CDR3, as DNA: TGTGCCAGCAGCTTAGACCCAAACAGTTACGAGCAGTACTTC. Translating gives CASSLDPNSYEQYF. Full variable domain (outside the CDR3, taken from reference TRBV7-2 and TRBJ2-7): GAGVSQSPSNKVTEKGKDVELRCDPISGHTALYWYRQSLGQGLEFLIYFQGNSAPDKSGLPSDRFSAERTGGSVSTLTIQRTQQEDSAVYLCASSLDPNSYEQYFGPGTRLTVT.

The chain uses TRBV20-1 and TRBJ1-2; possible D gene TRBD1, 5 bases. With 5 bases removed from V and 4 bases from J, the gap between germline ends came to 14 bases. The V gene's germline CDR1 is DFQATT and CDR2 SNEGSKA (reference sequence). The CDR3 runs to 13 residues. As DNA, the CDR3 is TGCAGTGCTGCTCTCGGGGGGGTCTATGGCTACACCTTC. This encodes CSAALGGVYGYTF.

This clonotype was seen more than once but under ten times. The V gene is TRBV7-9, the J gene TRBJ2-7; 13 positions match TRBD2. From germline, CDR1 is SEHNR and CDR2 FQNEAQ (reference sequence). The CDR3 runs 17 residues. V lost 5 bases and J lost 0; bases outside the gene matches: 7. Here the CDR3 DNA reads TGTGCCAGCAGCCTAACTAGCGGGAGGGCCGGCTCCTACGAGCAGTACTTC. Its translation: CASSLTSGRAGSYEQYF. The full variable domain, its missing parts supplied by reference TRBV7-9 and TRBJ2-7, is DTGVSQNPRHKITKRGQNVTFRCDPISEHNRLYWYRQTLGQGPEFLTYFQNEAQLEKSRLLSDRFSAERPKGSFSTLEIQRTEQGDSAMYLCASSLTSGRAGSYEQYFGPGTRLTVT.

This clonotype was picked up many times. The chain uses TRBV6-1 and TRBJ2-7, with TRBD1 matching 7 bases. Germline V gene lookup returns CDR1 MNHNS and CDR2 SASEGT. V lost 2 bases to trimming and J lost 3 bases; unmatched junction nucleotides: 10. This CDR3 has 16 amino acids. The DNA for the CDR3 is TGTGCCAGCAGTGAACCGGGCACAGGGGTATACTACGAGCAGTACTTC. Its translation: CASSEPGTGVYYEQYF.

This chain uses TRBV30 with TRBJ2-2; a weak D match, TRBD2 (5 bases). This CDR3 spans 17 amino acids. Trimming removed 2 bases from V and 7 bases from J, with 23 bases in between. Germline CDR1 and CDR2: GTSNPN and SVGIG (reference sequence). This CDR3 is CAWSRTRTNEGGGELFF. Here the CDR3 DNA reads TGTGCCTGGAGTCGTACCCGGACCAATGAAGGAGGCGGGGAGCTGTTTTTT.

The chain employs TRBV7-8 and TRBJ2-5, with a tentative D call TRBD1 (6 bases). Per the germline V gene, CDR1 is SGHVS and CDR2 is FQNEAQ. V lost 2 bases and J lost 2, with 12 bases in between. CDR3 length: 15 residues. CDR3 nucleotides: TGTGCCAGCAGCTTAAGAGGGACACGGCAAGAGACCCAGTACTTC. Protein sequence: CASSLRGTRQETQYF.

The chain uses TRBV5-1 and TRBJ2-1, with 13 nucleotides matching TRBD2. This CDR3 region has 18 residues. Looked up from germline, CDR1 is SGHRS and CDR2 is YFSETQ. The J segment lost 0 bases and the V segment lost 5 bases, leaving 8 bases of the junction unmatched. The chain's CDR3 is CASRSGTSGVISYNEQFF. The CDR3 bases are TGCGCCAGCAGATCCGGGACTAGCGGGGTGATCTCCTACAATGAGCAGTTCTTC. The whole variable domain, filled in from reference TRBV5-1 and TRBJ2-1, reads KAGVTQTPRYLIKTRGQQVTLSCSPISGHRSVSWYQQTPGQGLQFLFEYFSETQRNKGNFPGRFSGRQFSNSRSEMNVSTLELGDSALYLCASRSGTSGVISYNEQFFGPGTRLTVL.

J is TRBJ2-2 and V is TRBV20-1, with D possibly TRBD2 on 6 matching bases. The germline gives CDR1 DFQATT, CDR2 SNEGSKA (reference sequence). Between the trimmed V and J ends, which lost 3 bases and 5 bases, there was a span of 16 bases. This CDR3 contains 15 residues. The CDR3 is CSARRAGQKTGELFF. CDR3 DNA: TGCAGTGCTAGGAGGGCGGGGCAAAAAACCGGGGAGCTGTTTTTT.

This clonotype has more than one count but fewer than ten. Written as DNA, the CDR3 is TGTGCCAGCAGCCCCAGCCCTTCTAGCGGCCAAGAGACCCAGTACTTC. It codes for CASSPSPSSGQETQYF. The rearrangement uses TRBV6-2 or TRBV6-3 and TRBJ2-5; 7 nucleotides align to TRBD2. V dropped 6 bases and J dropped 1; count of bases not matched to a gene: 11. This CDR3 has 16 amino acids. Germline V gene sequence: CDR1 MNHEY, CDR2 SVGEGT.

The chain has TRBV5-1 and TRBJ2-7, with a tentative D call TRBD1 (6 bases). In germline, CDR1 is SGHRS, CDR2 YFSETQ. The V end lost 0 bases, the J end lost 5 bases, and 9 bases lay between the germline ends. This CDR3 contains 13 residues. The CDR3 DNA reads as TGCGCCAGCAGCTTGGGACAGGTCAACGAGCAGTACTTC. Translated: CASSLGQVNEQYF.

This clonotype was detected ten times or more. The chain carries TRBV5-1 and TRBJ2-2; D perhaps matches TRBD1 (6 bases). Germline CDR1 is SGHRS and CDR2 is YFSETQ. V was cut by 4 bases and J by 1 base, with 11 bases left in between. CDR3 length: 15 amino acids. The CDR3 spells CASSPGHLNTGELFF. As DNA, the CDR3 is TGCGCCAGCAGCCCGGGACACCTGAACACCGGGGAGCTGTTTTTT.

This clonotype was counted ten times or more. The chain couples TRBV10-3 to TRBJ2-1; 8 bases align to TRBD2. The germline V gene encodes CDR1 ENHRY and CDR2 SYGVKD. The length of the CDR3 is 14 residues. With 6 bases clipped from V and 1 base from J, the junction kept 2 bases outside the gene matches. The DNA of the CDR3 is TGTGCCATCAGAAGCGGGAGTTCCTACAATGAGCAGTTCTTC. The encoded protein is CAIRSGSSYNEQFF.

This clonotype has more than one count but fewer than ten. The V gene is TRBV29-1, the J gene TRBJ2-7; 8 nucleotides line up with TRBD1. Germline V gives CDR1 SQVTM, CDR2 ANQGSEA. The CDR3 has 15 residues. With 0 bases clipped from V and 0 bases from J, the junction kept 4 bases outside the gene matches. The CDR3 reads CSVEEQGVSSYEQYF. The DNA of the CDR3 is TGCAGCGTTGAAGAACAGGGGGTGAGCTCCTACGAGCAGTACTTC.

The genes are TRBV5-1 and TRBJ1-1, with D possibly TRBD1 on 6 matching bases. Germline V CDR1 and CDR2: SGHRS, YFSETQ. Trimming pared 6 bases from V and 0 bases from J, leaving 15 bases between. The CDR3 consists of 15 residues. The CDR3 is CASTRGGIMNTEAFF. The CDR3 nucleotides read TGCGCCAGCACCAGGGGAGGGATTATGAACACTGAAGCTTTCTTT.

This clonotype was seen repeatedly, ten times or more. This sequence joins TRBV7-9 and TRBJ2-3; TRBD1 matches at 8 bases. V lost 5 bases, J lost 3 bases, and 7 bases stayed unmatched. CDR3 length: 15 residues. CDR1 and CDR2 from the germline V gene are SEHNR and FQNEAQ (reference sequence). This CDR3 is CASSRTGGVTDTQYF. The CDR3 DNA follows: TGTGCCAGCAGCAGAACAGGGGGAGTGACAGATACGCAGTATTTT.

The CDR3 nucleotides are TGTGCCAGCAGTTTAGGTCTAGCGGGCTACCACACAGATACGCAGTATTTT. It translates to CASSLGLAGYHTDTQYF. This rearrangement joins TRBV12-3 or TRBV12-4 to TRBJ2-3, with TRBD2 matching 8 bases. This CDR3 spans 17 amino acids. The V and J ends lost 1 base and 2 bases, in that order; junction bases with no gene match: 8.

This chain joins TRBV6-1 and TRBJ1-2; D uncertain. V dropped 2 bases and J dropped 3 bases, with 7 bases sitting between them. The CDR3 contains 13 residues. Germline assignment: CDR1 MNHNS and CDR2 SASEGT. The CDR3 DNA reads TGTGCCAGCAGTGAACAGTCGTACTATGGCTACACCTTC. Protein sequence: CASSEQSYYGYTF.

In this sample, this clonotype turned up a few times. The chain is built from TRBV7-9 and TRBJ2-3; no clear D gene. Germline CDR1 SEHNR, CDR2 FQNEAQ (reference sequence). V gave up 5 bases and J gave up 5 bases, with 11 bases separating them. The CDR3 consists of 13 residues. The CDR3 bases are TGTGCCAGCAGCCCTCCGGCTCGAGATACGCAGTATTTT. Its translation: CASSPPARDTQYF.

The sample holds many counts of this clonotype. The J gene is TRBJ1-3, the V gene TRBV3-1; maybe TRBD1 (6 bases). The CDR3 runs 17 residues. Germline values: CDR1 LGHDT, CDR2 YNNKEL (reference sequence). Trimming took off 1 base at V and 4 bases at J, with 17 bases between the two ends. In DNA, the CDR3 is TGTGCCAGCAGCCAAGTTGGGCAGGGGCCCTTCGGAAACACCATATATTTT. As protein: CASSQVGQGPFGNTIYF.

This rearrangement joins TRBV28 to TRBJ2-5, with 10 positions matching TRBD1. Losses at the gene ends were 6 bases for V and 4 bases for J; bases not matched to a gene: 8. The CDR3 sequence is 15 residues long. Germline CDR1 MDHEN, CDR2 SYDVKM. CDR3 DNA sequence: TGTGCCAGCAGAACCGGGACAGGGGTATCAGAGACCCAGTACTTC. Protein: CASRTGTGVSETQYF.

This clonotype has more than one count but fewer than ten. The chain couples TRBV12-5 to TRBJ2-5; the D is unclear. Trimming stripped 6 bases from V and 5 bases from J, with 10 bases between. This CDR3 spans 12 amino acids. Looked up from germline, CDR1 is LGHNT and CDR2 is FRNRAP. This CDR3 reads CASGAPQETQYF. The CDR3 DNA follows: TGTGCTAGTGGCGCTCCGCAGGAGACCCAGTACTTC.

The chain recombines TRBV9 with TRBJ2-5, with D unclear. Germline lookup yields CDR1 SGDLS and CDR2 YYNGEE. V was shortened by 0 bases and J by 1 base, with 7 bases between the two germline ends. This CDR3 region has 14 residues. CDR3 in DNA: TGTGCCAGCAGCGTAGTTCCGGGCCAAGAGACCCAGTACTTC. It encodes CASSVVPGQETQYF.

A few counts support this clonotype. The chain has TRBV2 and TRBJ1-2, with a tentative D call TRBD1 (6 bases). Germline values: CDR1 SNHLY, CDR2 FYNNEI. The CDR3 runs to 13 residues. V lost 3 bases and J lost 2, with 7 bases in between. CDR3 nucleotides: TGTGCCAGCAGTGAGGGACACAACTATGGCTACACCTTC. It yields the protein CASSEGHNYGYTF.

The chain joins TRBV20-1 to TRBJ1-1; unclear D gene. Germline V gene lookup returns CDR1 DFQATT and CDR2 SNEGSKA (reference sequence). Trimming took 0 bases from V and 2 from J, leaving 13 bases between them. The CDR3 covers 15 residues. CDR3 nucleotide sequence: TGCAGTGCTAGAGATGGGCGGACCCTAAACACTGAAGCTTTCTTT. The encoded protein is CSARDGRTLNTEAFF.

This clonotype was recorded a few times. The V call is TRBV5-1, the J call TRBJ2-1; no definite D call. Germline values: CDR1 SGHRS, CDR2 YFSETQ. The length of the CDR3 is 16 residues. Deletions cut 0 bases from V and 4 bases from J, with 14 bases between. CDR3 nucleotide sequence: TGCGCCAGCAGCTTGGTTGGCGAGCCGGTTTACAATGAGCAGTTCTTC. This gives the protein CASSLVGEPVYNEQFF.

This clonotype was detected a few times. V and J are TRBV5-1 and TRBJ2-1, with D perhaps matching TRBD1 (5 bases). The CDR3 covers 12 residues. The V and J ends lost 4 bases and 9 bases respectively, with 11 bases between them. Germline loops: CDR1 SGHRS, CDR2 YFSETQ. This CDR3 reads CASSTQGGEQFF. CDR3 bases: TGCGCCAGCAGCACGCAGGGTGGTGAGCAGTTCTTC.